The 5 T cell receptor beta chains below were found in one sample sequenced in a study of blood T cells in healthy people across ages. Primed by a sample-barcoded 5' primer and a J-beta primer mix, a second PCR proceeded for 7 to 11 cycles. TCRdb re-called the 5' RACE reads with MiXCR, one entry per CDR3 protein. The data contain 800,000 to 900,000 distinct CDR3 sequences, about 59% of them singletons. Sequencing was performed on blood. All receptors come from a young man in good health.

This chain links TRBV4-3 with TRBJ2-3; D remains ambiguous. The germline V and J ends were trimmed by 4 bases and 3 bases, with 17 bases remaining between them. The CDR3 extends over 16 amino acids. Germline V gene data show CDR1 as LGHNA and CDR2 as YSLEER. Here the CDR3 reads CASSPSGATGTDTQYF. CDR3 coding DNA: TGCGCCAGCAGCCCGTCTGGCGCTACCGGGACAGATACGCAGTATTTT.

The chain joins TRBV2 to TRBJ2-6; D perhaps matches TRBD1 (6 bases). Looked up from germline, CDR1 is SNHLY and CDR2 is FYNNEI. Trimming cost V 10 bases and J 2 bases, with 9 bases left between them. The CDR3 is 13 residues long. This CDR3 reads CATSGAGANVLTF. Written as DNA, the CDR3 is TGTGCCACATCAGGGGCTGGGGCCAACGTCCTGACTTTC.

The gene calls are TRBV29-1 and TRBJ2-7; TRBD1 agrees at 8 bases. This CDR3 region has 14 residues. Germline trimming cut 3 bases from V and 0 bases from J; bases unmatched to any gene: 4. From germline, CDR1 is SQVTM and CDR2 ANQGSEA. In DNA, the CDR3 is TGCAGCGTTGAGGGGGACAGGAACTCCTACGAGCAGTACTTC. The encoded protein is CSVEGDRNSYEQYF.

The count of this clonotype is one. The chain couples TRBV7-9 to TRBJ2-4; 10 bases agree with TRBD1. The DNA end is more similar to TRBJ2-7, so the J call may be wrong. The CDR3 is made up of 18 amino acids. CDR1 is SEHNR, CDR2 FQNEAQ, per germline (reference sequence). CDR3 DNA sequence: TGTGCCAGCAGCTCCTGGAAACTAGGGACAGGGGAGACCTACGAGCAGTACTTC. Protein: CASSSWKLGTGETYEQYF.

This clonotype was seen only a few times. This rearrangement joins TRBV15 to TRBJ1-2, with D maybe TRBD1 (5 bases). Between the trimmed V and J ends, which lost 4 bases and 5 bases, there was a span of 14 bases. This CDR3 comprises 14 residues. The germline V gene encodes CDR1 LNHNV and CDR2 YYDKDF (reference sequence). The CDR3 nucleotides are TGTGCCACCAGCACAAACAGGTTCGGGTATGGCTACACCTTC. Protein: CATSTNRFGYGYTF.